The source of this TCR beta chain is a study of cytomegalovirus exposure and HLA in healthy donors. Study-wide results and caveats: For presence/absence analyses, sequencing depth was assumed to be roughly uniform across donors.

Comment on this clone: The antigen is undetermined.

PCR amplification relied on 60 Vbeta primers (plus 13 Jbeta primers). Method: immunoSEQ multiplex PCR; TCRdb's copy keeps in-frame clones and lacks some. This table holds over 200,000 clones, around 79% found once. The sequence was collected from a male donor in good health and CMV-seronegative. The sequenced sample consisted of PBMCs.

CDR3 coding DNA: TGTGCCTGGGATCTTAGCGGGAGTTCCTACAATGAGCAGTTCTTC. Translated: CAWDLSGSSYNEQFF. The V and J genes are TRBV30 and TRBJ2-1; TRBD2 matches 9 bases. The CDR3 has 15 amino acids. Germline V gene lookup returns CDR1 GTSNPN and CDR2 SVGIG (reference sequence). The V gene end was trimmed by 5 bases and the J gene end by 1 base; junction bases not matched to a gene: 6. Full variable domain (outside the CDR3, taken from reference TRBV30 and TRBJ2-1): SQTIHQWPATLVQPVGSPLSLECTVEGTSNPNLYWYRQAAGRGLQLLFYSVGIGQISSEVPQNLSASRPQDRQFILSSKKLLLSDSGFYLCAWDLSGSSYNEQFFGPGTRLTVL.